This T cell receptor beta chain was obtained from a study of OX40 agonist ivuxolimab in advanced cancers. The protocol was immunoSEQ multiplex PCR, while the TCRdb copy is restricted to in-frame clones and leaves out a portion. The table shows approximately 82,000 clones, with around 86% occurring only once. V lost 0 bases, J lost 0 bases, and 10 bases lay in between. This CDR3 has 16 residues. The germline CDR1 and CDR2 sequences are MNHEY and SVGAGI. The starting material was CD4+ or CD8+ T cells sorted from blood, obtained in a trial of the OX40 agonist ivuxolimab. The clonotype was recovered from an adult with an advanced solid tumor such as melanoma, head and neck, liver or kidney cancer. The chain couples TRBV6-5 to TRBJ2-3; a possible D gene is TRBD1 (5 bases). In DNA, the CDR3 is TGTGCCAGCAGTTACTCCCCAGACAGCAGCACAGATACGCAGTATTTT. Translating it yields CASSYSPDSSTDTQYF.